These 11 T cell receptor beta chains were all obtained from the same sample, sequenced in a study of T cells in Graves' hyperthyroidism and ophthalmopathy. What was amplified from RNA transcripts were TCR beta CDR3 regions. Primed by the HTBI set, a first-round RT-PCR was run on the TCR CDR3. TCRdb recomputed calls from the multiplex PCR reads with MiXCR, one row per CDR3 protein. The table shows around 760,000 distinct CDR3 sequences, with around a third occurring only once. Material: blood. The source is a woman in her 40s with Graves' hyperthyroidism.

This clonotype appeared a few times. This rearrangement joins TRBV7-9 to TRBJ1-2, with 11 bases identical to TRBD1. This CDR3 region has 15 residues. With 5 bases clipped from V and 7 bases from J, the junction kept 9 bases outside the gene matches. Per germline, CDR1 SEHNR and CDR2 FQNEAQ (reference sequence). As DNA, the CDR3 is TGTGCCAGCAGCGACCGGACAGGGGGCAAGAGTGGCTACACCTTC. It translates to CASSDRTGGKSGYTF. Looking up the rest from reference TRBV7-9 and TRBJ1-2 gives the full variable domain: DTGVSQNPRHKITKRGQNVTFRCDPISEHNRLYWYRQTLGQGPEFLTYFQNEAQLEKSRLLSDRFSAERPKGSFSTLEIQRTEQGDSAMYLCASSDRTGGKSGYTFGSGTRLTVV.

The genes are TRBV20-1 and TRBJ2-3; 9 bases agree with TRBD1. V lost 1 base to trimming and J lost 2 bases; unmatched junction nucleotides: 4. Germline CDR1 reads DFQATT; CDR2 reads SNEGSKA (reference sequence). CDR3 length equals 15 residues. Here the CDR3 reads CSARGGQGNTDTQYF. The DNA of the CDR3 is TGCAGTGCTAGAGGGGGACAGGGAAACACAGATACGCAGTATTTT.

This clonotype was found a few times. The gene calls are TRBV6-5 and TRBJ1-3; 8 bases are a match to TRBD1. There are 19 residues in the CDR3. With V trimmed by 5 bases and J by 0 bases, 15 bases remained unmatched. Germline V gives CDR1 MNHEY, CDR2 SVGAGI. CDR3 loop: CASSPGGQDLAYSGNTIYF. The CDR3 DNA reads TGTGCCAGCAGTCCAGGGGGACAGGACCTAGCTTACTCTGGAAACACCATATATTTT.

The rearrangement links TRBV25-1 to TRBJ2-7, with D tentatively TRBD2 (6 bases). Deletions cut 1 base from V and 2 bases from J, with 24 bases between. From germline, CDR1 is MGHDK and CDR2 SYGVNS. This CDR3 is 19 amino acids long. The CDR3 spells CASSESSVSSEVEAYEQYF. The CDR3 DNA follows: TGTGCCAGCAGTGAATCATCGGTGTCTAGCGAGGTAGAAGCCTACGAGCAGTACTTC.

The chain uses TRBV4-3 and TRBJ2-7; TRBD1 might be the D (6 bases). The CDR3 consists of 15 residues. Germline values: CDR1 LGHNA, CDR2 YSLEER. Trimming removed 5 bases at V and 1 base at J, with 15 bases between. The CDR3 DNA reads TGCGCCAGCAGCTTGGTCCGGACAGAATCCTACGAGCAGTACTTC. This gives the protein CASSLVRTESYEQYF.

This clonotype was counted many times. This chain links TRBV7-2 with TRBJ2-5; 8 bases line up with TRBD1. The CDR3 length is 15 residues. Germline V lookup: CDR1 SGHTA, CDR2 FQGNSA. V lost 2 bases to trimming and J lost 5 bases; unmatched junction nucleotides: 7. CDR3 amino acids: CASSLRGQVRETQYF. CDR3 bases: TGTGCCAGCAGCTTAAGGGGACAGGTTAGGGAGACCCAGTACTTC.

This clonotype was counted many times. At one end, the junction sequence differs from germline, possibly due to a read error. The chain employs TRBV19 and TRBJ1-3; D uncertain. Germline V lookup: CDR1 LNHDA, CDR2 SQIVND (reference sequence). This CDR3 is 14 amino acids long. The CDR3 DNA reads TGTGCCAGTAGTCCCGCGGAGACTGGAAACACCATACATTTT. Translation: CASSPAETGNTIHF.

This clonotype came up many times. The CDR3 DNA is TGTGCCACCAGCAGGCTAGGCGCAGATACGCAGTATTTT. Its protein product is CATSRLGADTQYF. The gene calls are TRBV15 and TRBJ2-3, with D unclear. The V end lost 3 bases, the J end lost 4 bases, and 8 bases lay between the germline ends. This CDR3 spans 13 amino acids. Germline-derived CDR1 and CDR2 are LNHNV and YYDKDF (reference sequence).

There are many counts of this clonotype. The gene calls are TRBV7-8 and TRBJ1-6; D is unresolved. Per the germline V gene, CDR1 is SGHVS and CDR2 is FQNEAQ. The CDR3 loop spans 20 amino acids. V lost 5 bases and J lost 7, with 30 bases in between. The CDR3 protein is CASSPARPPAGPGPNSPLHF. CDR3 nucleotides: TGTGCCAGCAGCCCAGCCCGACCACCGGCGGGCCCAGGACCGAATTCACCCCTCCACTTT.

The genes are TRBV6-5 and TRBJ1-5, with 10 bases that match TRBD1. The V segment lost 7 bases and the J segment 10 bases; nucleotides outside the gene matches: 7. Germline V gene sequence: CDR1 MNHEY, CDR2 SVGAGI. The CDR3 contains 13 residues. The CDR3, as DNA: TGTGCCAGCACCCACCGGGACAGGGGCCCCCAGCATTTT. Residues: CASTHRDRGPQHF.

In its sample, this clonotype was seen a few times. The chain joins TRBV6-2 or TRBV6-3 to TRBJ1-5; D might be TRBD1 (5 bases). CDR1 is MNHEY, CDR2 SVGEGT, per germline. The V end was cut by 6 bases, the J end by 1 base, with 13 bases between. CDR3 length: 15 amino acids. CDR3 coding DNA: TGTGCCAGCAGCTCCCCGAACAGGAGCAATCAGCCCCAGCATTTT. Its translation: CASSSPNRSNQPQHF.